The next 32 T cell receptor beta chains were all read from a single sample in a study of shared clonotypes between healthy human individuals (dated by TCRdb to 2020 to 2022). Libraries were built with the immunoSEQ multiplex PCR assay. The table was pulled from immuneACCESS by TCRdb, which kept in-frame rearrangements only. Such tables lose some clones; where checked, under half of the loss comes from unresolved V genes, and the rest has no known cause. In all, the sample holds about 2.4 million clones, and approximately 94% of those were seen once. The ten largest clones represent about 0.39% of the sample. Sequencing used naive CD4+ T cells from PBMCs. The cell subset or site label on this specimen signifies: CD45RA+ positively selected. The receptors were gathered from a man aged 18 to 30 in good health. Some clones in this sample may be carry-over from other donors' samples.

There are a few counts of this clone. V is TRBV29-1 and J is TRBJ1-1; the D gene is possibly TRBD1 (6 bases). Germline CDR1 is SQVTM and CDR2 is ANQGSEA. CDR3 length: 13 residues. The ends were cut back, 4 bases at V and 10 bases at J, with 19 bases in the middle. CDR3: CSVGDRSRSPAFF. The DNA for the CDR3 is TGCAGCGTTGGCGACAGGAGCCGATCCCCAGCTTTCTTT.

This clone appeared a single time. V is TRBV9 and J is TRBJ2-1; 11 bases match TRBD2. This CDR3 has 19 amino acids. Germline CDR1 is SGDLS and CDR2 is YYNGEE. After removal of 1 base from V and 0 bases from J, the junction contained 9 bases not matched to a gene. The CDR3 bases are TGTGCCAGCAGCGTAAGGGTAGCGGGAGGGCCGAGCTCCTACAATGAGCAGTTCTTC. This translates into CASSVRVAGGPSSYNEQFF.

This clone showed up just once. V gene TRBV19 combines with J gene TRBJ2-4; a weak D match, TRBD2 (6 bases). This CDR3 is 14 amino acids long. Trimming removed 5 bases from V and 9 bases from J, with 17 bases in between. Germline V lookup: CDR1 LNHDA, CDR2 SQIVND (reference sequence). The CDR3: CASSLGTGLSIQYF. DNA for the CDR3: TGTGCCAGTAGTCTCGGGACTGGGTTGAGCATTCAGTACTTC.

This chain links TRBV2 with TRBJ2-7; 7 bases align to TRBD2. Germline-derived CDR1 and CDR2 are SNHLY and FYNNEI. The V gene end was trimmed by 7 bases and the J gene end by 5 bases; junction bases not matched to a gene: 11. The CDR3 sequence is 14 residues long. CDR3 sequence: CASMRAGRANEQYF. DNA of the CDR3: TGTGCCAGCATGAGAGCGGGACGTGCGAACGAGCAGTACTTC.

As for this clone: The same CDR3 can be traced to other DNA sequences in this sample. V usage is TRBV29-1 and J usage is TRBJ2-5; D gene ambiguous. V shed 3 bases and J shed 1 base, with 6 bases lying between them. This CDR3 is built from 12 residues. Germline values: CDR1 SQVTM, CDR2 ANQGSEA. In nucleotides, the CDR3 is TGCAGCGTTGACCCAGGCCAAGAGACCCAGTACTTC. Residues: CSVDPGQETQYF.

CDR3 sequence (DNA): TGTGCCAGCAGCCCCGGATCAGAGCAGCCCTATGGCTACACCTTC. Translating it yields CASSPGSEQPYGYTF. The rearrangement uses TRBV7-2 and TRBJ1-2, with D unclear. In germline, CDR1 is SGHTA, CDR2 FQGNSA. The V end lost 5 bases, the J end lost 4 bases, and 17 bases lay between the germline ends. The CDR3 runs 15 residues. The complete variable domain, with remaining parts taken from reference TRBV7-2 and TRBJ1-2, reads GAGVSQSPSNKVTEKGKDVELRCDPISGHTALYWYRQSLGQGLEFLIYFQGNSAPDKSGLPSDRFSAERTGGSVSTLTIQRTQQEDSAVYLCASSPGSEQPYGYTFGSGTRLTVV.

This chain joins TRBV7-3 and TRBJ2-5, with D perhaps matching TRBD2 (5 bases). Germline CDR1 reads SGHTA; CDR2 reads FQGTGA. V dropped 5 bases and J dropped 7 bases, with 14 bases sitting between them. The CDR3 spans 13 residues. In nucleotides, the CDR3 is TGTGCCAGCAGCCCCTTAGGAGGAGGGACCCAGTACTTC. Protein: CASSPLGGGTQYF.

The count of this clone is one. Distinct nucleotide sequences in the sample also encode this CDR3. CDR3 in amino acids: CASSLGGPGNTIYF. The CDR3 DNA sequence: TGCGCCAGCAGCTTGGGTGGGCCAGGAAACACCATATATTTT. The chain uses TRBV5-1 and TRBJ1-3, with D hard to call. With 0 bases removed from V and 4 bases from J, the gap between germline ends came to 8 bases. There are 14 residues in the CDR3. Germline V gives CDR1 SGHRS, CDR2 YFSETQ.

The chain joins TRBV19 to TRBJ2-3; TRBD2 matches 8 bases. Looked up from germline, CDR1 is LNHDA and CDR2 is SQIVND (reference sequence). The CDR3 loop spans 12 amino acids. Germline trimming cut 2 bases from V and 15 bases from J; bases unmatched to any gene: 7. The CDR3 reads CASSILAGKVYF. CDR3 DNA: TGTGCCAGTAGTATATTAGCGGGAAAAGTTTATTTT.

The CDR3 region has the DNA TGTGCCAGCTCACCCGGGACTAACCCCTACGAGCAGTACTTC. Its translation: CASSPGTNPYEQYF. The rearrangement uses TRBV18 and TRBJ2-7, with 7 nucleotides matching TRBD2. Germline V gives CDR1 KGHSH, CDR2 LQKENI. The CDR3 length is 14 residues. V lost 3 bases to trimming and J lost 2 bases; unmatched junction nucleotides: 4.

The rearrangement uses TRBV6-6 and TRBJ1-3, with 9 bases fitting TRBD1. This CDR3 spans 15 amino acids. V was clipped by 6 bases and J by 0 bases; unmatched bases: 3. Per the germline V gene, CDR1 is MNHNY and CDR2 is SVGAGI (reference sequence). The CDR3 DNA reads TGTGCCAGCAGAGAGACAGGGGGCTCTGGAAACACCATATATTTT. This codes for CASRETGGSGNTIYF.

V is TRBV9 and J is TRBJ2-1; 8 bases map to TRBD2. The CDR3 has 16 amino acids. J was trimmed by 1 base and V by 1 base; bases with no gene match: 4. The germline V gene has CDR1 SGDLS and CDR2 YYNGEE. CDR3 DNA sequence: TGTGCCAGCAGCGTAAGCGGGGGAAGGTCCTACAATGAGCAGTTCTTC. It specifies CASSVSGGRSYNEQFF.

The table lists this clone with a count of one. V and J are TRBV28 and TRBJ2-1, with no clear D. Deletions cut 8 bases from V and 0 bases from J, with 11 bases between. This CDR3 is 14 amino acids long. CDR1 MDHEN and CDR2 SYDVKM come from the germline V gene. The CDR3 sequence is CASQDASSYNEQFF. CDR3 coding DNA: TGTGCCAGCCAAGACGCGAGCTCCTACAATGAGCAGTTCTTC.

The V call is TRBV7-9, the J call TRBJ2-2; D may be TRBD1 (6 bases). Germline V gene sequence: CDR1 SEHNR, CDR2 FQNEAQ (reference sequence). V lost 5 bases, J lost 7 bases, and 17 bases lay in between. The CDR3 is 15 residues long. CDR3 DNA sequence: TGTGCCAGCAGCCGACGGGACATCAGTGACGGGGAGCTGTTTTTT. It specifies CASSRRDISDGELFF.

CDR3 bases: TGTGCCAGCAAAGAGGGGAACACCGGGGAGCTGTTTTTT. Protein: CASKEGNTGELFF. V and J are TRBV7-2 and TRBJ2-2; possibly TRBD2 for D (5 bases). Germline CDR1 is SGHTA and CDR2 is FQGNSA. V was clipped by 7 bases and J by 1 base, with 7 bases between them. The CDR3 covers 13 residues.

This clone appeared a single time. The V and J genes are TRBV28 and TRBJ2-4; 12 nucleotides line up with TRBD2. This CDR3 is built from 16 residues. V shed 2 bases and J 7 bases; nucleotides not matched to a gene: 6. The germline V gene encodes CDR1 MDHEN and CDR2 SYDVKM. CDR3 protein: CASSLLAGGPSNIQYF. Here the CDR3 DNA reads TGTGCCAGCAGTTTACTAGCGGGAGGGCCAAGCAACATTCAGTACTTC.

The chain combines TRBV5-1 with TRBJ2-1; TRBD2 matches 9 bases. With 3 bases clipped from V and 9 bases from J, the junction kept 13 bases outside the gene matches. CDR1 is SGHRS, CDR2 YFSETQ, per germline. CDR3 length: 16 amino acids. The CDR3 DNA reads as TGCGCCAGCAGCTCATATAAGGCCGGGACTAGCACTGAGCAGTTCTTC. Translation: CASSSYKAGTSTEQFF.

The chain combines TRBV7-2 with TRBJ2-5; possible D gene TRBD1, 6 bases. Per the germline V gene, CDR1 is SGHTA and CDR2 is FQGNSA. CDR3 length equals 14 residues. V was trimmed by 7 bases and J by 4 bases, leaving 16 bases between them. CDR3 coding DNA: TGTGCCAGCATCACGGACAGTATGAGAGAGACCCAGTACTTC. Translation gives CASITDSMRETQYF.

V is TRBV28 and J is TRBJ1-3, with 7 bases that match TRBD1. Germline lookup yields CDR1 MDHEN and CDR2 SYDVKM. The CDR3 contains 14 residues. V was pared by 4 bases and J by 2 bases, with 2 bases of the junction left unmatched. The CDR3 DNA sequence: TGTGCCAGCAGTTCAGGGGGTCCTGGAAACACCATATATTTT. Translation: CASSSGGPGNTIYF.

The table lists this clone with a count of one. The V gene is TRBV28, the J gene TRBJ1-2; D remains ambiguous. Germline lookup yields CDR1 MDHEN and CDR2 SYDVKM. This CDR3 is built from 15 residues. Trimming took 6 bases from V and 14 from J, leaving 28 bases between them. CDR3 amino acids: CASSLATAGEALGTF. CDR3 nucleotide sequence: TGTGCCAGCAGCCTAGCAACCGCCGGGGAAGCCCTGGGGACCTTC.

In its sample, this clone was seen once. The rearrangement links TRBV7-9 to TRBJ2-4, with unresolved D. The CDR3 extends over 15 amino acids. The V gene lost 1 base and the J gene lost 0 bases, with 7 bases spanning the gap. Germline CDR1 is SEHNR and CDR2 is FQNEAQ (reference sequence). CDR3 in DNA: TGTGCCAGCAGCTTAGAACGACTAGCCAAAAACATTCAGTACTTC. It specifies CASSLERLAKNIQYF.

This clone appeared once. At the DNA level, this CDR3 is encoded by other sequences in the same sample as well. V usage is TRBV6-1 and J usage is TRBJ2-5; the D is unclear. This CDR3 has 12 amino acids. Germline V gene data show CDR1 as MNHNS and CDR2 as SASEGT. V lost 6 bases and J 0 bases, leaving 5 bases between the germline ends. The CDR3 is CASSGYQETQYF. The CDR3 region has the DNA TGTGCCAGCAGCGGATACCAAGAGACCCAGTACTTC.

The chain uses TRBV19 and TRBJ1-1; D may be TRBD1 (5 bases). CDR3 length: 15 amino acids. Trimming took 7 bases from V and 2 from J, leaving 17 bases between them. From germline, CDR1 is LNHDA and CDR2 SQIVND (reference sequence). The CDR3 DNA follows: TGTGCCAGTAACGCCCCCGGGGCGATAAACACTGAAGCTTTCTTT. Its translation is CASNAPGAINTEAFF. The whole variable domain, remainder taken from reference TRBV19 and TRBJ1-1, is DGGITQSPKYLFRKEGQNVTLSCEQNLNHDAMYWYRQDPGQGLRLIYYSQIVNDFQKGDIAEGYSVSREKKESFPLTVTSAQKNPTAFYLCASNAPGAINTEAFFGQGTRLTVV.

This clone was counted a single time. The rearrangement links TRBV5-8 to TRBJ1-5; 7 bases align to TRBD1. The CDR3 contains 12 residues. V lost 4 bases and J lost 7; bases outside the gene matches: 2. Germline V CDR1 and CDR2: SGHTS, YDEGEE. The CDR3 nucleotides read TGTGCCAGCAGCCCGACAGGGCAGCCCCAGCATTTT. It is translated as CASSPTGQPQHF. Based on the CDR3 plus reference TRBV5-8 and TRBJ1-5, the full variable domain is EAGVTQSPTHLIKTRGQQATLRCSPISGHTSVYWYQQALGLGLQFLLWYDEGEERNRGNFPPRFSGRQFPNYSSELNVNALELEDSALYLCASSPTGQPQHFGDGTRLSIL.

The CDR3, as DNA: TGTGCCTGGAGTAAGGGAGGGGGGATTTTAGAAAAACTGTTTTTT. This translates into CAWSKGGGILEKLFF. The chain couples TRBV30 to TRBJ1-4; possibly TRBD1 for D (6 bases). Germline lookup yields CDR1 GTSNPN and CDR2 SVGIG (reference sequence). The CDR3 runs to 15 residues. V dropped 2 bases and J dropped 8 bases, with 18 bases sitting between them.

CDR3 sequence reads: CASSLGDSLEDTQYF. In DNA, the CDR3 is TGTGCCAGCAGCTTAGGGGACTCCCTCGAAGATACGCAGTATTTT. The gene calls are TRBV7-8 and TRBJ2-3; tentatively, D is TRBD2 (6 bases). The CDR3 extends over 15 amino acids. Germline loops: CDR1 SGHVS, CDR2 FQNEAQ. V lost 1 base, J lost 5 bases, and 13 bases lay in between.

The chain couples TRBV7-2 to TRBJ1-1; D is unclear. CDR3 length: 17 residues. Germline CDR1 SGHTA, CDR2 FQGNSA. V was clipped by 1 base and J by 6 bases, with 21 bases between them. Here the CDR3 DNA reads TGTGCCAGCAGCTTAGTGTCGAACAGTGCTGGACGGGCTGAAGCTTTCTTT. It codes for CASSLVSNSAGRAEAFF.

The rearrangement links TRBV6-4 to TRBJ1-1, with 7 positions matching TRBD1. CDR3 length equals 17 residues. Trimming at V came to 2 bases and at J to 2 bases, leaving 11 bases not matched to a gene. Germline CDR1 and CDR2: MRHNA and SNTAGT. CDR3 loop: CASSDTRRDSYNTEAFF. CDR3 nucleotide sequence: TGTGCCAGCAGTGACACTCGGCGGGACAGCTATAACACTGAAGCTTTCTTT.

J is TRBJ1-2 and V is TRBV28; possible D gene TRBD1, 5 bases. The CDR3 is 13 residues long. Looked up from germline, CDR1 is MDHEN and CDR2 is SYDVKM. The V end lost 5 bases, the J end lost 8 bases, and 15 bases lay between the germline ends. The CDR3 nucleotides are TGTGCCAGCAGTCCCGGGCCCAGGGAGGGCTACACCTTC. Translation gives CASSPGPREGYTF.

The chain combines TRBV2 with TRBJ1-6, with TRBD1 identical over 8 bases. Trimming took 6 bases from V and 6 from J; bases not matched to a gene: 10. Germline loops: CDR1 SNHLY, CDR2 FYNNEI. This CDR3 is 16 amino acids long. CDR3 protein: CASSPGGSSGNSPLHF. The CDR3 coding sequence is TGTGCCAGCAGCCCAGGGGGCTCCTCTGGTAATTCACCCCTCCACTTT.

The gene calls are TRBV2 and TRBJ2-2; 10 bases align to TRBD1. The junction had 5 bases not matched to a gene; V was cut back by 5 bases and J by 5 bases. Germline V gives CDR1 SNHLY, CDR2 FYNNEI. The CDR3 covers 15 residues. The CDR3 DNA follows: TGTGCCAGCAGTTACGGGACAGGGGAGACCGGGGAGCTGTTTTTT. The encoded protein is CASSYGTGETGELFF. Looking up the rest from reference TRBV2 and TRBJ2-2 gives the full variable domain: EPEVTQTPSHQVTQMGQEVILRCVPISNHLYFYWYRQILGQKVEFLVSFYNNEISEKSEIFDDQFSVERPDGSNFTLKIRSTKLEDSAMYFCASSYGTGETGELFFGEGSRLTVL.

This chain connects TRBV19 to TRBJ1-4; D gene unclear. V was pared by 1 base and J by 2 bases, with 11 bases between. This CDR3 has 16 residues. The germline gives CDR1 LNHDA, CDR2 SQIVND (reference sequence). CDR3 amino acids: CASSIVVPGTNEKLFF. The CDR3 DNA follows: TGTGCCAGTAGTATAGTAGTTCCCGGGACTAATGAAAAACTGTTTTTT. Looking up the rest from reference TRBV19 and TRBJ1-4 gives the full variable domain: DGGITQSPKYLFRKEGQNVTLSCEQNLNHDAMYWYRQDPGQGLRLIYYSQIVNDFQKGDIAEGYSVSREKKESFPLTVTSAQKNPTAFYLCASSIVVPGTNEKLFFGSGTQLSVL.